Sequencing of this TCR beta chain was carried out in a study of T cell responses to AZD1222 COVID-19 vaccine. Profiled with immunoSEQ multiplex PCR; TCRdb holds only in-frame clones, not every one. The sample contains around 150,000 clones, about 91% of which appear only once. V gave up 1 base and J gave up 9 bases; unmatched junction bases: 7. This CDR3 is built from 15 residues. CDR1 KGHSH and CDR2 LQKENI come from the germline V gene. Both about-4-week and about-12-week second-dose recipients were combined. This clone has more than one count but fewer than ten. This sequence joins TRBV18 and TRBJ2-1, with TRBD1 identical over 9 bases. This sequence originates from an adult who received the AZD1222 COVID-19 vaccine. The starting material was peripheral blood, obtained 28 days after the second AZD1222 dose. CDR3: CASSPLGDRDGEQFF. The CDR3 nucleotides are TGTGCCAGCTCACCACTTGGGGACAGGGACGGTGAGCAGTTCTTC.